The rows below give T cell receptor beta chains drawn from one sample of a study of post-analysis software for immune sequencing data. MiXCR, applied by TCRdb to the PCR reads, yields one record per CDR3 protein. The sample has some 700,000 distinct CDR3 sequences; approximately 59% are singletons. Sequenced: blood. The receptors shown here come from a girl aged 2 to 10 with multiple sclerosis. Each CDR3 is given with its conserved first and last residue. Each record gives: clone size, J gene, D gene, V gene, CDR3 DNA, CDR3 protein. The D gene is left open where the match is weak. Not every row has a clone size; where given, it reads once, few, many or a size class.

-	TRBJ2-5	TRBD2	TRBV7-2	TGTGCCAGCAGCTCCCTAAGCAAGAGCGGGGGGTTACAAGAGACCCAGTACTTC	CASSSLSKSGGLQETQYF
-	TRBJ2-7	-	TRBV20-1	TGCAGTGCTAGCGGTCGGCCGACTACCTACGAGCAGTACTTC	CSASGRPTTYEQYF
-	TRBJ2-3	-	TRBV28	TGTGCCAGCAGTTTACGACAAAATACGCAGTATTTT	CASSLRQNTQYF
-	TRBJ2-7	TRBD2	TRBV29-1	TGCAGCGTTGAAGGGGGGACGCCGAGCGGGAGCGGGCAGTACTTC	CSVEGGTPSGSGQYF
few	TRBJ2-4	-	TRBV29-1	TGCAGCCCGGAGGGGCTAGCCAAAAACATTCAGTACTTC	CSPEGLAKNIQYF
-	TRBJ1-5	TRBD1	TRBV2	TGTGCCAGCAGGAGGACAGGGACTCAGCCCCAGCATTTT	CASRRTGTQPQHF
few	TRBJ2-5	-	TRBV3-1	TGTGCCAGCAGCCAAGTGCGAGGCAGTTTCCTGAATCAAGAGACCCAGTACTTC	CASSQVRGSFLNQETQYF
-	TRBJ1-1	TRBD1	TRBV25-1	TGTGCCACCCAACAGGGGAGCACTGAAGCTTTCTTT	CATQQGSTEAFF
-	TRBJ2-1	TRBD2	TRBV6-6	TGTGCCAGCAGTTACCCCTGCAGTGCGGGGGGGAGGGATGAGCAGTTCTTC	CASSYPCSAGGRDEQFF
once	TRBJ1-1	-	TRBV5-1	TGCGCCAGCAGCTTGGAGGGGGGTAGGAACACTGAAGCTTTCTTT	CASSLEGGRNTEAFF
few	TRBJ2-6	-	TRBV6-5	TGTGCCAGCAGTTACGCTGGGGCCAACGTCCTGACTTTC	CASSYAGANVLTF
-	TRBJ2-2	-	TRBV7-9	TGTGCCAGCAGCTCTCGACTAGTCGACACCGGGGAGCTGTTTTTT	CASSSRLVDTGELFF
-	TRBJ2-3	TRBD2	TRBV20-1	TGCAGTGCTAGGCCGGCTAGCGGGAGCACAGATACGCAGTATTTT	CSARPASGSTDTQYF
-	TRBJ1-2	-	TRBV4-3	TGCGCCAGCAGCCCCCGAGAAGGCTATGGCTACACCTTC	CASSPREGYGYTF
few	TRBJ2-1	TRBD2	TRBV12-3/TRBV12-4	TGTGCCAGCAGCTTCCTAGCGGGAGGCGGTAATGAGCAGTTCTTC	CASSFLAGGGNEQFF
few	TRBJ2-5	-	TRBV29-1	TGCAGCTCCGGGACAAGTGAGACCCAGTACTTC	CSSGTSETQYF
-	TRBJ2-7	-	TRBV4-2	TGTGCCAGCAGCCACCGCAGGGGGGGGACCAGCGGCTACGAGCAGTACTTC	CASSHRRGGTSGYEQYF
few	TRBJ2-5	-	TRBV6-5	TGTGCCAGCAGTTACTCAGGGAAGTACCAAGAGACCCAGTACTTC	CASSYSGKYQETQYF
few	TRBJ1-2	-	TRBV3-1	TGTGCCAGCAGCCCGCTCGGACAGTCCTATGGCTACACCTTC	CASSPLGQSYGYTF
-	TRBJ1-1	-	TRBV5-1	TGCGCCAGCAGCTTGGCGGGCACAGAGGAAGCTTTCTTT	CASSLAGTEEAFF
once	TRBJ1-2	-	TRBV7-2	TGTGCCAGCAGCTTAACGACAGTAGGGAGCTATGGCTACACCTTC	CASSLTTVGSYGYTF
few	TRBJ2-3	TRBD2	TRBV6-1	TGTGCCAGCAGTGAAATGGCGGGAGGTCACACAGATACGCAGTATTTT	CASSEMAGGHTDTQYF
few	TRBJ2-7	TRBD1	TRBV6-5	TGTGCCAGCAGTTACCTGGGACAGAGGTATCACGAGCAGTACTTC	CASSYLGQRYHEQYF
-	TRBJ2-5	-	TRBV18	TGTGCCAGCTCCCCCGGAGGCCAGCGGGAGACCCAGTACTTC	CASSPGGQRETQYF
-	TRBJ2-7	TRBD2	TRBV30	TGTGCCTGGAGCGTTTCCCTAGCGGGAGCCCACGAGCAGTACTTC	CAWSVSLAGAHEQYF
-	TRBJ1-2	-	TRBV20-1	TGCAGTGCTAGAGATTTTCGGGGGGCGGTTGGCTACACCTTC	CSARDFRGAVGYTF
few	TRBJ2-7	-	TRBV12-3/TRBV12-4	TGTGCCAGCTACACCCACAGCTGGTACGAGCAGTACTTC	CASYTHSWYEQYF
-	TRBJ1-2	-	TRBV6-5	TGTGCCAGCAGGGGGACGGACCCTTTTCCCTATGGCTACACCTTC	CASRGTDPFPYGYTF
once	TRBJ2-6	-	TRBV13	TGTGCCAGCAGCGGCCGCGCCGCGCGCTCTGGGGCCAACGTCCTGACTTTC	CASSGRAARSGANVLTF
-	TRBJ2-1	TRBD1	TRBV25-1	TGTGCCAGCAGAGCCCGGGACAGGGATTCCGGTGAGCAGTTCTTC	CASRARDRDSGEQFF
once	TRBJ1-4	-	TRBV6-1	TGTGCCAGCACGAGGCAGGGGATGGCTAATGAAAAACTGTTTTTT	CASTRQGMANEKLFF
few	TRBJ2-7	-	TRBV18	TGTGCCAGCTCACCAGTTGTCCTTGGCCCTGCATCCTACGAGCAGTACTTC	CASSPVVLGPASYEQYF
-	TRBJ2-5	-	TRBV6-2/TRBV6-3	TGTGCCAGCAGACCCGTGGCGGCAGGCGACTACAAGCAGTACTTC	CASRPVAAGDYKQYF
few	TRBJ1-2	TRBD1	TRBV6-5	TGTGCCAGCAGGGGGGACAGGCCTAACTATGGCTACACCTTC	CASRGDRPNYGYTF
few	TRBJ2-5	TRBD1	TRBV6-1	TGTGCCAGCGGGACAGGGGGTCGAGAGACCCAGTACTTC	CASGTGGRETQYF
-	TRBJ1-2	-	TRBV20-1	TGCAGTGCTAATTTTATGGGAACTAACTATGGCTACACCTTC	CSANFMGTNYGYTF